This T cell receptor (beta chain) was found in a study of blood T cells in healthy people across ages. Between the trimmed V and J ends, which lost 1 base and 14 bases, there was a span of 12 bases. CDR3 length: 12 residues. In germline, CDR1 is SNHLY, CDR2 FYNNEI. It was with a sample-barcoded 5' primer and a J-beta primer mix that a second PCR of roughly 7 to 12 cycles was run. Each sample provided no less than 2.5 million CDR3-containing paired-end reads. TCRdb redid the calling of the 5' RACE reads with MiXCR, one entry per CDR3 protein. The repertoire holds 1.5 million to 2 million distinct CDR3 sequences, with roughly 30% as singletons. Each sample had at least 6.5 million PBMCs isolated.

The gene calls are TRBV2 and TRBJ2-1, with D perhaps assigned TRBD1 or TRBD2 (5 bases each). Sequencing was performed on blood. The clonotype was recovered from a woman aged 25 to 45 in good health. CDR3 nucleotide sequence: TGTGCCAGCAGTGAAGTGGGCCAGGGAGAGTTCTTC. Amino acids: CASSEVGQGEFF.